The rows below give T cell receptor beta chains drawn from one sample of a study of cytomegalovirus exposure and HLA in healthy donors. The method was immunoSEQ multiplex PCR; TCRdb's version includes in-frame clones alone and lacks a portion of them. The sample consists of 170,000 or so clones, 60% to 80% of them appearing once. Sequencing input: PBMCs. The receptors were gathered from a woman aged 45-60 years in good health and CMV-seropositive. CDR3s include the opening cysteine and the closing phenylalanine or tryptophan. Fields, in order: clone size, D gene, J gene, V gene, CDR3 DNA, CDR3 protein. A D gene is named only where the DNA matches it firmly. Expanded clones are given a class, and other clones once, few, many or no size at all.

>-|-|TRBJ1-2|TRBV14
TGTGCCAGCAGCCAAGCTATATCAGGCTACACCTTC
CASSQAISGYTF
>once|-|TRBJ1-1|TRBV5-1
TGCGCCAGCAGCTTGGAGTTGGGGGGAGTGGCTTTCTTT
CASSLELGGVAFF
>-|-|TRBJ2-3|TRBV5-1
TGCGCCAGCAGCTTCACCACAGGGCAGGCTCGAGATACGCAGTATTTT
CASSFTTGQARDTQYF
>-|-|TRBJ2-7|TRBV6-5
TGTGCCAGCATCGAAGCAGTGCGGGACGAGCAGTACTTC
CASIEAVRDEQYF
>-|TRBD1|TRBJ1-1|TRBV18
TGTGCCAGCTCAATGACAGGGGGCACTGAAGCTTTCTTT
CASSMTGGTEAFF
>once|-|TRBJ1-4|TRBV7-9
TGTGCCAGCAGCGCCCCGCTAGCAACTAATGAAAAACTGTTTTTT
CASSAPLATNEKLFF
>-|TRBD2|TRBJ2-3|TRBV7-3
TGTGCCAGCAGCTTAACCCTCAGCGGGGGGGCCGGAGATACGCAGTATTTT
CASSLTLSGGAGDTQYF
>-|TRBD1|TRBJ1-1|TRBV4-1
TGCGCCAGCAGCCTCGGGACAGGGACTCCCTTTGAAGCTTTCTTT
CASSLGTGTPFEAFF
>-|-|TRBJ2-3|TRBV4-2
TGTGCCAGCAGCCAAGACACCGTGAGCCTGAGGTATTTT
CASSQDTVSLRYF
>once|-|TRBJ2-1|TRBV6-5
TGTGCCAGCAGCCGAGGACAGTCGAGCTGGTTCTTC
CASSRGQSSWFF
>-|TRBD1|TRBJ1-2|TRBV6-1
TGTGCCAGCAGTGATAGAGACAGGGACAAAGGCTACACCTTC
CASSDRDRDKGYTF
>-|-|TRBJ1-5|TRBV11-3
TGTGCCAGCAGCCATCCCTCCCGAGGGACTTATAGCAATCAGCCCCAGCATTTT
CASSHPSRGTYSNQPQHF
>-|TRBD1|TRBJ1-2|TRBV19
TGTGCCAGTAGTATCGTGGGACAGGGACGACCGGGCTATGGCTACACCTTC
CASSIVGQGRPGYGYTF
>once|-|TRBJ2-6|TRBV4-1
TGCGCCAGCAGCCAAGGACCCCGCGGGCTGCTCTCTGGGGCCAACGTCCTGACTTTC
CASSQGPRGLLSGANVLTF
>-|-|TRBJ2-5|TRBV6-1
TGTGCCAGCACCATACTTCCGGGATCAGAGACCCAGTACTTC
CASTILPGSETQYF
>-|TRBD2|TRBJ2-1|TRBV2
TGTGCCAGCACTGGGGTGGCAGGAGCGGGAGAGCAGTTCTTC
CASTGVAGAGEQFF
>-|-|TRBJ2-7|TRBV9
TGTGCCAGCAGCCCCGGGACTTCAAACTACGAGCAGTACTTC
CASSPGTSNYEQYF
>once|-|TRBJ2-7|TRBV5-1
TGCGCCAGCAGCTTAGGGCGAACAGGGCCTTACGAGCAGTACTTC
CASSLGRTGPYEQYF
>-|-|TRBJ2-3|TRBV19
TGTGCCAGTGCCGCGGGGGATACGCAGTATTTT
CASAAGDTQYF
>once|TRBD1|TRBJ1-6|TRBV6-6
TGTGCCAGCAGTTATACAGGGGAGCTGAATAATTCACCCCTCCACTTT
CASSYTGELNNSPLHF